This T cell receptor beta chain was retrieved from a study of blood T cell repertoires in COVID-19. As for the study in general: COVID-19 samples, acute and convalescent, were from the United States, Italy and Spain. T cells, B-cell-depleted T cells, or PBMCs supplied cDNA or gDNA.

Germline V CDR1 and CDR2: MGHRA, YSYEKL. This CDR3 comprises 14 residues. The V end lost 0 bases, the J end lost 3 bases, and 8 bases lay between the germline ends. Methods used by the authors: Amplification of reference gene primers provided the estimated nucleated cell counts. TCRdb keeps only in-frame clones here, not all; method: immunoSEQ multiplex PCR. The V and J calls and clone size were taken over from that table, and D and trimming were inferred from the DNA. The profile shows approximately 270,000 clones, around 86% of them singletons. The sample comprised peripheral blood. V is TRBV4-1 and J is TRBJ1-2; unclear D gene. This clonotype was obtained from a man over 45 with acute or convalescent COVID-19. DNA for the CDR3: TGCGCCAGCAGCCAAGAAGCGGCGGACTATGGCTACACCTTC. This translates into CASSQEAADYGYTF.